The 23 T cell receptor beta chains below were found in one sample sequenced in a study of identical twins. TCRdb ran MiXCR on the 5' RACE reads and lists one entry per CDR3 protein. Counted here are hundreds of thousands of distinct CDR3 sequences, 8.5% to 9% occurring once; the ten biggest clones make up 0.75% to 1%. These same data were also listed under a study on yellow fever vaccine responses in identical twins.

The sample taken for sequencing was PBMCs. These receptors all stem from a woman under 30 in good health.

In its sample, this clonotype was seen a few times. The chain employs TRBV24-1 and TRBJ2-1, with D maybe TRBD2 (6 bases). The CDR3 sequence is 17 residues long. Trimming cost V 2 bases and J 0 bases, with 13 bases left between them. Germline CDR1 KGHDR, CDR2 SFDVKD. CDR3 loop: CATSDSGGPLSYNEQFF. CDR3 DNA sequence: TGTGCCACCAGTGATTCCGGGGGACCACTCTCCTACAATGAGCAGTTCTTC.

This clonotype was picked up a small number of times. The rearrangement links TRBV29-1 to TRBJ2-5, with 8 positions matching TRBD2. There are 15 residues in the CDR3. J lost 2 bases, V lost 4 bases, and 9 bases had no gene match. Germline assignment: CDR1 SQVTM and CDR2 ANQGSEA. The CDR3, as DNA: TGCAGCGTTGTCGCGACTAGCGTTTATCAAGAGACCCAGTACTTC. Its translation is CSVVATSVYQETQYF.

This clonotype was seen at least ten times. The chain has TRBV20-1 and TRBJ1-5, with no clear D. This CDR3 has 15 amino acids. The V gene lost 0 bases and the J gene lost 7 bases, with 16 bases spanning the gap. Germline loops: CDR1 DFQATT, CDR2 SNEGSKA (reference sequence). CDR3 bases: TGCAGTGCTAGAGATCTCCGAGGGCCGGGGCAGCCCCAGCATTTT. This gives the protein CSARDLRGPGQPQHF.

V usage is TRBV3-1 and J usage is TRBJ1-5; unclear D gene. The CDR3 is 13 amino acids. Looked up from germline, CDR1 is LGHDT and CDR2 is YNNKEL (reference sequence). V lost 0 bases and J lost 7, with 7 bases in between. The CDR3 spells CASSQDRRQPQHF. The CDR3 region has the DNA TGTGCCAGCAGCCAAGATCGGCGACAGCCCCAGCATTTT.

CDR3 sequence (DNA): TGTGCCAGCAGCTTAGTAGAAACAGGGGACCGGAATGGCTACACCTTC. Translation: CASSLVETGDRNGYTF. The chain links TRBV7-2 to TRBJ1-2; 7 bases line up with TRBD1. The germline CDR1 and CDR2 sequences are SGHTA and FQGNSA. Unmatched junction bases numbered 11, after V lost 1 base and J lost 6 bases. The CDR3 is made up of 16 amino acids.

This clonotype was recorded a few times. The CDR3 here is CASSLRGWYTGELFF. CDR3 sequence (DNA): TGTGCCAGCAGTTTAAGGGGGTGGTACACCGGGGAGCTGTTTTTT. The genes are TRBV12-3 or TRBV12-4 and TRBJ2-2, with D tentatively TRBD1 (6 bases). V dropped 2 bases and J dropped 3 bases, with 10 bases sitting between them. The CDR3 has 15 amino acids.

This clonotype was found a few times. The V gene is TRBV5-1, the J gene TRBJ2-5; 8 positions agree with TRBD2. The CDR3 loop spans 16 amino acids. Trimming cost V 2 bases and J 2 bases; bases outside gene matches: 8. Germline V lookup: CDR1 SGHRS, CDR2 YFSETQ. The CDR3 spells CASSFRASGSQETQYF. The CDR3 DNA reads TGCGCCAGCAGCTTCAGGGCTAGCGGGTCACAAGAGACCCAGTACTTC.

This clonotype has more than one count but fewer than ten. The chain carries TRBV20-1 and TRBJ2-7, with 11 bases matching TRBD2. The germline V gene has CDR1 DFQATT and CDR2 SNEGSKA (reference sequence). The CDR3 totals 17 residues. The V gene end was trimmed by 0 bases and the J gene end by 3 bases; junction bases not matched to a gene: 10. CDR3 in amino acids: CSARDFSGRADSYEQYF. In nucleotides, the CDR3 is TGCAGTGCTAGAGATTTTAGCGGGAGGGCCGATAGCTACGAGCAGTACTTC.

This clonotype showed up many times. The rearrangement links TRBV29-1 to TRBJ2-1, with 15 positions matching TRBD2. The CDR3 sequence is 14 residues long. The V segment lost 6 bases and the J segment 10 bases; nucleotides outside the gene matches: 7. Germline V gene data show CDR1 as SQVTM and CDR2 as ANQGSEA. The CDR3 DNA sequence: TGCAGCGTGGCCGGGACTAGCGGGAGGTGGGAGCAGTTCTTC. Its protein is CSVAGTSGRWEQFF.

This clonotype came up a few times. The chain joins TRBV7-9 to TRBJ2-5; 11 bases align to TRBD2. The V gene's germline CDR1 is SEHNR and CDR2 FQNEAQ (reference sequence). J gave up 0 bases and V 4 bases, and 7 bases lay outside the gene matches. The CDR3 consists of 17 residues. For the CDR3, the DNA is TGTGCCAGCAGCTCCGGGACTAGCGGAGTGTACCAAGAGACCCAGTACTTC. Translating gives CASSSGTSGVYQETQYF. The whole variable domain, filled in from reference TRBV7-9 and TRBJ2-5, reads DTGVSQNPRHKITKRGQNVTFRCDPISEHNRLYWYRQTLGQGPEFLTYFQNEAQLEKSRLLSDRFSAERPKGSFSTLEIQRTEQGDSAMYLCASSSGTSGVYQETQYFGPGTRLLVL.

A few counts support this clonotype. The J gene is TRBJ2-5, the V gene TRBV7-2; 8 nucleotides align to TRBD1. This CDR3 contains 12 residues. V was pared by 5 bases and J by 9 bases, with 5 bases of the junction left unmatched. Per germline, CDR1 SGHTA and CDR2 FQGNSA. CDR3 loop: CASSLQGDAQYF. In DNA form, the CDR3 reads TGTGCCAGCAGCCTACAGGGGGATGCCCAGTACTTC.

The chain recombines TRBV9 with TRBJ1-3; no firm D call. Germline values: CDR1 SGDLS, CDR2 YYNGEE. The germline V and J ends were trimmed by 0 bases and 4 bases, with 8 bases remaining between them. There are 14 residues in the CDR3. The CDR3 DNA reads TGTGCCAGCAGCGTAGCAGCGCAAGGAAACACCATATATTTT. This encodes CASSVAAQGNTIYF. The variable domain in full, with the rest retrieved from reference TRBV9 and TRBJ1-3, is DSGVTQTPKHLITATGQRVTLRCSPRSGDLSVYWYQQSLDQGLQFLIQYYNGEERAKGNILERFSAQQFPDLHSELNLSSLELGDSALYFCASSVAAQGNTIYFGEGSWLTVV.

There are a few counts of this clonotype. The chain is built from TRBV5-6 and TRBJ1-1, with D possibly matching TRBD1 (5 bases). The CDR3 length is 15 residues. Per the germline V gene, CDR1 is SGHDT and CDR2 is YYEEEE. Deletions cut 0 bases from V and 5 bases from J, with 14 bases between. CDR3 nucleotide sequence: TGTGCCAGCAGCTTGGTCCGGGGCGAGTGGACTGAAGCTTTCTTT. It translates to CASSLVRGEWTEAFF.

J is TRBJ2-3 and V is TRBV6-2 or TRBV6-3, with 7 bases that match TRBD2. Germline trimming cut 1 base from V and 5 bases from J; bases unmatched to any gene: 9. This CDR3 is built from 16 residues. CDR1 and CDR2 (germline): MNHEY, SVGEGT. CDR3 sequence reads: CASSYWRPGGEDTQYF. The CDR3 DNA reads TGTGCCAGCAGTTACTGGCGTCCGGGAGGTGAAGATACGCAGTATTTT.

The chain carries TRBV24-1 and TRBJ2-1, with 8 positions matching TRBD2. This CDR3 region has 18 residues. With 3 bases clipped from V and 9 bases from J, the junction kept 18 bases outside the gene matches. Germline CDR1 is KGHDR and CDR2 is SFDVKD. CDR3: CATSDLPGSGSLQGEQFF. CDR3 in DNA: TGTGCCACCAGTGATCTCCCGGGGAGCGGGAGCCTACAAGGTGAGCAGTTCTTC.

This clonotype came up a few times. V is TRBV27 and J is TRBJ2-7; 8 bases fit TRBD2. The CDR3 loop spans 13 amino acids. With V trimmed by 2 bases and J by 6 bases, 3 bases remained unmatched. The germline CDR1 and CDR2 sequences are MNHEY and SMNVEV (reference sequence). The CDR3, as DNA: TGTGCCAGCAGTTTACACGGGGGGGGCGAGCAGTACTTC. Residues: CASSLHGGGEQYF.

Only a few counts were recorded for this clonotype. CDR3 in DNA: TGCAGTGCTCACACCGGCGACCTAGCGAGCACAGATACGCAGTATTTT. Protein: CSAHTGDLASTDTQYF. This chain joins TRBV20-1 and TRBJ2-3, with D possibly matching TRBD2 (6 bases). CDR1 and CDR2 from the germline V gene are DFQATT and SNEGSKA (reference sequence). This CDR3 has 16 residues. Trimming removed 5 bases from V and 0 bases from J, with 18 bases in between.

V is TRBV5-1 and J is TRBJ2-5; D uncertain. In germline, CDR1 is SGHRS, CDR2 YFSETQ. This CDR3 region has 13 residues. The ends were cut back, 3 bases at V and 5 bases at J, with 11 bases in the middle. CDR3 sequence: CASSSLGLETQYF. The CDR3 bases are TGCGCCAGCAGCTCCCTAGGGTTGGAGACCCAGTACTTC. The whole variable domain, remainder taken from reference TRBV5-1 and TRBJ2-5, is KAGVTQTPRYLIKTRGQQVTLSCSPISGHRSVSWYQQTPGQGLQFLFEYFSETQRNKGNFPGRFSGRQFSNSRSEMNVSTLELGDSALYLCASSSLGLETQYFGPGTRLLVL.

This clonotype has ten or more counts. The chain is built from TRBV10-3 and TRBJ2-1, with D unclear. The CDR3 covers 13 residues. V was shortened by 4 bases and J by 5 bases, with 9 bases between the two germline ends. CDR1 and CDR2 from the germline V gene are ENHRY and SYGVKD. CDR3 sequence: CAISGIADNEQFF. The CDR3 nucleotides are TGTGCCATCAGTGGGATCGCGGACAATGAGCAGTTCTTC.

The chain uses TRBV10-3 and TRBJ2-7, with D possibly being TRBD2 (6 bases). This CDR3 region has 16 residues. V lost 4 bases, J lost 5 bases, and 21 bases lay in between. In germline, CDR1 is ENHRY, CDR2 SYGVKD. CDR3: CAISVASGLPGDEQYF. CDR3 in DNA: TGTGCCATCAGTGTGGCATCGGGCCTCCCGGGGGACGAGCAGTACTTC.

The V call is TRBV7-2, the J call TRBJ2-7; D not certain. The CDR3 is made up of 13 amino acids. Germline V gives CDR1 SGHTA, CDR2 FQGNSA. Trimming pared 6 bases from V and 4 bases from J, leaving 13 bases between. CDR3 residues: CASSDGLRYEQYF. The CDR3 region has the DNA TGTGCCAGCAGTGATGGGCTTCGGTACGAGCAGTACTTC.

The V and J genes are TRBV7-8 and TRBJ2-7; D may be TRBD2 (7 bases). Germline-derived CDR1 and CDR2 are SGHVS and FQNEAQ. This CDR3 comprises 16 residues. Trimming removed 3 bases from V and 1 base from J, with 16 bases in between. The CDR3 DNA reads as TGTGCCAGCAGCTTGCGGGGGCTTACCCCGTCCTACGAGCAGTACTTC. It encodes CASSLRGLTPSYEQYF.

This clonotype has a handful of counts. V usage is TRBV7-8 and J usage is TRBJ1-2, with a weak D call TRBD1 (5 bases). The CDR3 length is 13 residues. CDR1 is SGHVS, CDR2 FQNEAQ, per germline. V was clipped by 6 bases and J by 6 bases, with 14 bases between them. CDR3 bases: TGTGCCAGCAGATCGGCGGACAAAAATGGCTACACCTTC. Amino acid sequence: CASRSADKNGYTF.